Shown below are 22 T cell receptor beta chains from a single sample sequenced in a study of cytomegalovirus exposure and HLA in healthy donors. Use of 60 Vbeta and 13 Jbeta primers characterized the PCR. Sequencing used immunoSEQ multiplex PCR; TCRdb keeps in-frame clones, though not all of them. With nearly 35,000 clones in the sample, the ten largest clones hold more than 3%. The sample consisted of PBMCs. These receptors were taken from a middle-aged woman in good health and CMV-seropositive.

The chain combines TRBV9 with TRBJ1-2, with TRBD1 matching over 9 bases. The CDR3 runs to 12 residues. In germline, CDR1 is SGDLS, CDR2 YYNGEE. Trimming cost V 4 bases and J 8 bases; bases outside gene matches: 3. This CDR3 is CASSLQGAGYTF. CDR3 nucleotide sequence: TGTGCCAGCAGCCTACAGGGGGCAGGCTACACCTTC.

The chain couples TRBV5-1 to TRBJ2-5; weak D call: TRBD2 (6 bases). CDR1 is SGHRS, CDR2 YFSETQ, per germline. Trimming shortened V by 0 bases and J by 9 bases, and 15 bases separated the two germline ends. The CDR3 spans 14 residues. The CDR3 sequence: CASSLGLAELAQYF. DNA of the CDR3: TGCGCCAGCAGCTTGGGATTAGCGGAGCTAGCCCAGTACTTC.

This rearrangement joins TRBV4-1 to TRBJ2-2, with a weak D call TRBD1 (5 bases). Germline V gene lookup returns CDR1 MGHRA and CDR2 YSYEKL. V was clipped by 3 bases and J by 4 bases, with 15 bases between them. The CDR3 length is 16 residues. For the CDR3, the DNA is TGCGCCAGCAGCCAGGTGAAAGGGGATTCCACCGGGGAGCTGTTTTTT. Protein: CASSQVKGDSTGELFF.

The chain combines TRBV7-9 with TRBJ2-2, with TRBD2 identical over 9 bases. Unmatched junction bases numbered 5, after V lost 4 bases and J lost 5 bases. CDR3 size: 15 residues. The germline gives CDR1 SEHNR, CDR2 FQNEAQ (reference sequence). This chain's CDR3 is CASSSGLAETGELFF. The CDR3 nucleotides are TGTGCCAGCAGCTCGGGACTAGCAGAAACCGGGGAGCTGTTTTTT.

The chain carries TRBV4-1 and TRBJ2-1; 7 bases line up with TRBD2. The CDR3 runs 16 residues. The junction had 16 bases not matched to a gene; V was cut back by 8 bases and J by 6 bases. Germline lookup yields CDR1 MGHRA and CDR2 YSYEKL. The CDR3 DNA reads TGCGCCAGCTCCAACCCCCGGCTAGCGGACATCAATGAGCAGTTCTTC. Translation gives CASSNPRLADINEQFF.

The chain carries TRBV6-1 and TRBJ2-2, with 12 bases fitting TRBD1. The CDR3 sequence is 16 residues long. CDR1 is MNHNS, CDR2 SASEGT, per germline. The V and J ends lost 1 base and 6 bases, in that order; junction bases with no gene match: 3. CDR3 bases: TGTGCCAGCAGTGAAGTTAGGGACAGGGGGCCCGGGGAGCTGTTTTTT. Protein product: CASSEVRDRGPGELFF.

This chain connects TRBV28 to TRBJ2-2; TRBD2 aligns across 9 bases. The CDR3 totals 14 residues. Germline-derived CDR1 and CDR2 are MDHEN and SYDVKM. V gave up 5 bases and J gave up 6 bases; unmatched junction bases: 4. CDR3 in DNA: TGTGCCAGCAGTCCCGCGGGGGGGGCCGGGGAGCTGTTTTTT. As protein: CASSPAGGAGELFF.

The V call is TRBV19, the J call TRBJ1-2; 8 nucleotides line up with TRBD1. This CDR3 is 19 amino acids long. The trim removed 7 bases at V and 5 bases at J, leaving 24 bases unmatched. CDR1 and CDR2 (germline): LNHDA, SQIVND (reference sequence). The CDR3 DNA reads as TGTGCCAGTACCCCCAAAGGGCAGGGGGCTTATACGTTCGGTTATGGCTACACCTTC. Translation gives CASTPKGQGAYTFGYGYTF.

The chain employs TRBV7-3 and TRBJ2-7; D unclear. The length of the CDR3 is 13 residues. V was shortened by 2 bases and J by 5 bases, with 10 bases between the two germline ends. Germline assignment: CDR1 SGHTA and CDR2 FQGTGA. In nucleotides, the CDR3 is TGTGCCAGCAGCTTAGGCTTCCGGGACGAGCAGTACTTC. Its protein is CASSLGFRDEQYF.

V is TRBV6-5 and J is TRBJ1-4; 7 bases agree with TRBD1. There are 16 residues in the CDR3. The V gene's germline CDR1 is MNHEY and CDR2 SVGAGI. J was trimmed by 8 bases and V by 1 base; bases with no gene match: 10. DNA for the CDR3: TGTGCCAGCAGTTACTACCAAGGGGGCAAGAGGGAAAAACTGTTTTTT. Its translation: CASSYYQGGKREKLFF.

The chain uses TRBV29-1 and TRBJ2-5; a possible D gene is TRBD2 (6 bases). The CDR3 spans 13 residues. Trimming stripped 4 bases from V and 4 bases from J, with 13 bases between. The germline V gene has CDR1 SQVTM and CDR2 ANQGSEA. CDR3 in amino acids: CSVGAVGGETQYF. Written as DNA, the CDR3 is TGCAGCGTTGGGGCGGTGGGGGGAGAGACCCAGTACTTC.

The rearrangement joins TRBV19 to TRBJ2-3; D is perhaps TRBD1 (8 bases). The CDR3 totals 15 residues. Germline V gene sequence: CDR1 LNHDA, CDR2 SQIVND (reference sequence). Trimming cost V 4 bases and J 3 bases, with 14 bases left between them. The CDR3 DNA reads TGTGCCAGTAGTACGGACAGGGAGGGGACAGATACGCAGTATTTT. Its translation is CASSTDREGTDTQYF. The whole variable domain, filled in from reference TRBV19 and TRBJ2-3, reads DGGITQSPKYLFRKEGQNVTLSCEQNLNHDAMYWYRQDPGQGLRLIYYSQIVNDFQKGDIAEGYSVSREKKESFPLTVTSAQKNPTAFYLCASSTDREGTDTQYFGPGTRLTVL.

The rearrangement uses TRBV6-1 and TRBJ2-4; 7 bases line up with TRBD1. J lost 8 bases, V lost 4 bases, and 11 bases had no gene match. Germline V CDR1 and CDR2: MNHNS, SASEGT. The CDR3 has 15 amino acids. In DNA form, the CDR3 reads TGTGCCAGCAGTGGTTTGTCAGGGGGTGCGGACATTCAGTACTTC. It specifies CASSGLSGGADIQYF.

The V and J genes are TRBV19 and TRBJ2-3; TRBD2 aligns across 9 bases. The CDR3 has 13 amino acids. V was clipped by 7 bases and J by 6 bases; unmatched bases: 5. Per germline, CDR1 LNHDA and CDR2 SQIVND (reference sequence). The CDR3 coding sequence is TGTGCCAGTATGCGAGCGGGAGGTGATACGCAGTATTTT. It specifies CASMRAGGDTQYF.

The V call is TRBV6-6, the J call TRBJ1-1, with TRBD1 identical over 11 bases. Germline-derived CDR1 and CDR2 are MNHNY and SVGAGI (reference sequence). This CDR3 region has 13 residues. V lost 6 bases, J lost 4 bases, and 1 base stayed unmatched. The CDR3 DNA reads TGTGCCAGCAGGGACAGGGGGCTCACTGAAGCTTTCTTT. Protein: CASRDRGLTEAFF.

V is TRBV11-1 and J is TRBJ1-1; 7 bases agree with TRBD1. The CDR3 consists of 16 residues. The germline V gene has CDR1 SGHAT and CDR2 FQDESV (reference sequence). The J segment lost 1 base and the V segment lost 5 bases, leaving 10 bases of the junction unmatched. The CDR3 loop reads CASSPSPGTANTEAFF. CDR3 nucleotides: TGTGCCAGCAGCCCCTCGCCCGGGACAGCGAACACTGAAGCTTTCTTT.

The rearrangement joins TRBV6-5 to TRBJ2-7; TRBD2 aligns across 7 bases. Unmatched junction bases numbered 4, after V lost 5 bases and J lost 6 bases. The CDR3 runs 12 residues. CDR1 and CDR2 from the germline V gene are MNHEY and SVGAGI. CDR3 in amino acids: CASSNGRFEQYF. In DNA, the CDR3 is TGTGCCAGCAGTAACGGGAGGTTCGAGCAGTACTTC.

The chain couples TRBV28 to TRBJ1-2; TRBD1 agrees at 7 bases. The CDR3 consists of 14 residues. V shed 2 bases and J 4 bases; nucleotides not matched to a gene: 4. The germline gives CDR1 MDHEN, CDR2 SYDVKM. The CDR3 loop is CASSLIRQGYGYTF. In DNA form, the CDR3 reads TGTGCCAGCAGTTTAATAAGACAGGGCTATGGCTACACCTTC.

CDR3: CASNLQGGLGEQYF. In nucleotides, the CDR3 is TGTGCCAGCAACCTTCAGGGGGGCCTGGGCGAGCAGTACTTC. This chain links TRBV27 with TRBJ2-7; perhaps TRBD1 as D (7 bases). V was clipped by 7 bases and J by 6 bases, with 19 bases between them. The CDR3 sequence is 14 residues long. Germline-derived CDR1 and CDR2 are MNHEY and SMNVEV (reference sequence).

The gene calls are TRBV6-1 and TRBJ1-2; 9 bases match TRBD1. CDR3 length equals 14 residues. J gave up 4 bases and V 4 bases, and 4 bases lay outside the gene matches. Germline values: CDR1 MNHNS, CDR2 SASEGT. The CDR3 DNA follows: TGTGCCAGCAGTGCGGGACAGGGAGTCTATGGCTACACCTTC. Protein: CASSAGQGVYGYTF.

The CDR3 sequence is CASSESLAEVDNEQFF. CDR3 bases: TGTGCCAGCAGTGAATCTCTAGCGGAGGTTGACAATGAGCAGTTCTTC. The J gene is TRBJ2-1, the V gene TRBV25-1, with 7 positions matching TRBD2. The V and J ends lost 1 base and 5 bases, in that order; junction bases with no gene match: 8. There are 16 residues in the CDR3. Germline lookup yields CDR1 MGHDK and CDR2 SYGVNS.

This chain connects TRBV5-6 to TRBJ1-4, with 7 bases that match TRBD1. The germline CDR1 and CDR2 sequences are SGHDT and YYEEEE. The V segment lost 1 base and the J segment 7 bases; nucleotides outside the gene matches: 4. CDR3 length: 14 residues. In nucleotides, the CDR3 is TGTGCCAGCAGCTTGCAGGGGGTAGGTGAAAAACTGTTTTTT. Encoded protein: CASSLQGVGEKLFF.